This TCR beta chain emerged from a study of cytomegalovirus exposure and HLA in healthy donors. Notes on this clone: The antigen is unknown.

Study observations and caveats: A few of the chains that were CMV-associated were confirmed in vitro to be specific for CMV antigens. A later analysis found common viral pathogens apparently linked to several of the most significant clusters.

Use of 60 Vbeta and 13 Jbeta primers characterized the PCR. Assay: immunoSEQ multiplex PCR; the TCRdb copy retains only in-frame clones and omits some. The sample consists of about 100,000 clones, about 79% of them appearing once. The V and J ends lost 3 bases and 0 bases respectively, with 9 bases between them. The CDR3 contains 15 residues. Germline V gene data show CDR1 as MNHEY and CDR2 as SMNVEV (reference sequence). Sample: PBMCs. The V and J genes are TRBV27 and TRBJ2-1; no clear D. This TCR was recovered from a woman under 30 in good health and CMV-seronegative. In DNA, the CDR3 is TGTGCCAGCAGTTTCAGCGTCAGCTCCTACAATGAGCAGTTCTTC. Its protein product is CASSFSVSSYNEQFF.